This T cell receptor beta chain is from a study of cytomegalovirus exposure and HLA in healthy donors. This clone was recorded a few times. What it recognizes is unknown. Trimming removed 0 bases from V and 8 bases from J; junction bases left unmatched: 11. Germline values: CDR1 LGHNA, CDR2 YNFKEQ. The CDR3 spans 17 residues. Points from the study as a whole: In a later analysis, an Asian-associated ancestry cluster reportedly showed fewer N-insertions than the approximately 700-donor mean.

PCR involved 60 Vbeta and 13 Jbeta primers. Libraries were prepared by immunoSEQ multiplex PCR; TCRdb keeps only in-frame clonotypes and omits some of them. The sample consists of approximately 130,000 clones, about 69% of them appearing once. V is TRBV4-2 and J is TRBJ2-1; 9 nucleotides line up with TRBD2. The source material was PBMCs. The receptor's source is a man between 25 and 39 years old in good health and CMV-seronegative. DNA of the CDR3: TGTGCCAGCAGCCAAGACTGGTGGCGGGAGGGGGACTATGAGCAGTTCTTC. Residues: CASSQDWWREGDYEQFF.